One sample yielded the 2 T cell receptor beta chains listed below, sequenced in a study of T cell responses to AZD1222 COVID-19 vaccine. Measured with immunoSEQ multiplex PCR; TCRdb has only the in-frame clones, and not every one. The table has 100,000 to 150,000 clones, about 92% seen once; the top ten hold approximately 8%. The sequencing here drew on peripheral blood, taken 28 days after the second AZD1222 dose. Receptors were obtained from an adult who received the AZD1222 COVID-19 vaccine.

The V call is TRBV6-1, the J call TRBJ1-6, with D perhaps matching TRBD1 (6 bases). Looked up from germline, CDR1 is MNHNS and CDR2 is SASEGT. This CDR3 region has 15 residues. V was cut by 2 bases and J by 9 bases, with 14 bases left in between. The CDR3 loop reads CASSEIQGGGSPLHF. The CDR3 DNA is TGTGCCAGCAGTGAAATACAGGGTGGCGGTTCACCCCTCCACTTT.

The chain uses TRBV6-6 and TRBJ2-2; maybe TRBD2 (5 bases). Germline V lookup: CDR1 MNHNY, CDR2 SVGAGI (reference sequence). The CDR3 sequence is 16 residues long. Deletions cut 3 bases from V and 4 bases from J, with 15 bases between. CDR3 loop: CASSYPGASGTGELFF. The CDR3 bases are TGTGCCAGCAGTTATCCAGGAGCGAGCGGCACCGGGGAGCTGTTTTTT.